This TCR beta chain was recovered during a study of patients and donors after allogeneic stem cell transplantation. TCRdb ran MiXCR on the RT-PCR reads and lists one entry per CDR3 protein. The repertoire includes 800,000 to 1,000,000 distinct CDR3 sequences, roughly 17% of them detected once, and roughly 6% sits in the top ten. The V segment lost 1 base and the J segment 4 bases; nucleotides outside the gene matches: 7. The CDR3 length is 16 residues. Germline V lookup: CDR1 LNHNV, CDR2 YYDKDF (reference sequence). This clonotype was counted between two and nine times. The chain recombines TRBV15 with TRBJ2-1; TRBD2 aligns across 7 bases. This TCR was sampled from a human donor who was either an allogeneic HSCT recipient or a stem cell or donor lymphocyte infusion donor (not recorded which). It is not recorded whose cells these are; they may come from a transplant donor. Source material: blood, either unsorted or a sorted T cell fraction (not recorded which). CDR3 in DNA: TGTGCCACCAGCAGAGGCCTAGCGGAGCCTTACAATGAGCAGTTCTTC. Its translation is CATSRGLAEPYNEQFF.